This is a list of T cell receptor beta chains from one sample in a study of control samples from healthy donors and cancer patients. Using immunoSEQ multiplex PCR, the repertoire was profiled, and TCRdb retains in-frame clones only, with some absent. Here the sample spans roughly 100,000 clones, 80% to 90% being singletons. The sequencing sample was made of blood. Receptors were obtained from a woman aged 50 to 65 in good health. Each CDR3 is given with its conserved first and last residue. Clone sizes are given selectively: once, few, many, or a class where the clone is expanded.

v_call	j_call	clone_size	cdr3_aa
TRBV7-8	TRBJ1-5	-	CASSLGGGSRNQPQHF
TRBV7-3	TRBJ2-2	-	CATGPSSRELFF
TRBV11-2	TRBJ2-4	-	CASSPAGVAKNIQYF
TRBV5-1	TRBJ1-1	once	CASSLRQGNTEAFF
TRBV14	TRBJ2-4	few	CASSQDTRAAKNIQYF
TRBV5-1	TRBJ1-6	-	CASSLDSSYNSPLHF
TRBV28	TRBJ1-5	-	CASSTGSGNQPQHF
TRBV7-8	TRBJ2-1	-	CASSAHSRPGHRVGSNEQFF
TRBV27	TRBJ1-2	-	CASSTTTGPPDGYTF
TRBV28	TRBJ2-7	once	CASRGAGEGQSSYEQYF
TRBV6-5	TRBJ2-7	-	CASSYDIQAYEQYF
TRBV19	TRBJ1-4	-	CASSKGQGAFEKLFF
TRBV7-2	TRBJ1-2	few	CASSLDRASGRHGYTF
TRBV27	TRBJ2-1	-	CASSRTGTSSYNEQFF
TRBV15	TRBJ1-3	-	CATSSYDRGNTIYF
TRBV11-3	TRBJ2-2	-	CASTIGANSGELFF
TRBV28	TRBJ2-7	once	CASLGGVSEQYF
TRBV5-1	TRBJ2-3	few	CASSLGGATGTQYF
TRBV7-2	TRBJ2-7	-	CASSLVPYEQYF
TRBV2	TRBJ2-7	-	CASGLDAYEQYF
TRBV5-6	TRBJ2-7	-	CASSSAVEQYF
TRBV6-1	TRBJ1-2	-	CASSEASGLNYGYTF
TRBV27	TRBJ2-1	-	CASSPMGYNEQFF
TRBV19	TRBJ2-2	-	CASTLGPTNTGELFF
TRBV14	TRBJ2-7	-	CASGQASYEQYF
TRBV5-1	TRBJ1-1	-	CASSLASGIRYTEAFF
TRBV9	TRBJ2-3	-	CASASGGAHTDTQYF
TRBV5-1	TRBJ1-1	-	CASSFQQGNTEAFF
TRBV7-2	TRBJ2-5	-	CASSFAGEETQYF
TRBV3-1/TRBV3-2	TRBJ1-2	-	CASSQAFVGYTF
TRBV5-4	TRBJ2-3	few	CASSLGLAGSTDTQYF
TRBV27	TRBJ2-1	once	CASRPTGGDSRSEQFF
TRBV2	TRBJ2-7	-	CASSAGKTYEQYF
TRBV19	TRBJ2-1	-	CASRDRVNEQFF
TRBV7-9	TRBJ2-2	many	CASSPGGGNTGELFF
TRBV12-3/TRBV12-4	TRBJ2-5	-	CASSFRTGGEEHF
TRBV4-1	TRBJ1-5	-	CASSQGPGFRDQPQHF
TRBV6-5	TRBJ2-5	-	CASSTSSFQETQYF
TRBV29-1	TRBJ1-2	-	CSVPGQGVRGYTF
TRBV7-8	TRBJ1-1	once	CASSLVEGAALNTEAFF
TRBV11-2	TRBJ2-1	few	CASSSEVYNEQFF
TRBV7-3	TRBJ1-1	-	CASSLGPTNTEAFF
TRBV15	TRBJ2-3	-	CATSRDGDKSTDTQYF
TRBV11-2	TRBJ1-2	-	CASSLDPGRGYTF
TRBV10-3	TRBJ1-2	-	CAISNQGFGGYTF
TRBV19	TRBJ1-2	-	CASSIQWGLDYGYTF
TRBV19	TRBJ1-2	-	CASSIVGTGVSIYGYTF
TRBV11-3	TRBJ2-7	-	CASSLGTRSVEQYF
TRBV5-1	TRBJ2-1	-	CASSLVGSHNEQFF
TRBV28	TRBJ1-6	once	CASSASTGPYNSPLHF
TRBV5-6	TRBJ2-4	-	CASSLYRRGTKNIQYF
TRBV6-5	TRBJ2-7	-	CASRGDGYEQYF
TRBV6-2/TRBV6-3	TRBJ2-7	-	CASSQNERARVAYEQYF
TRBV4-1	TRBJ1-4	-	CASSRAGQWELNEKLFF
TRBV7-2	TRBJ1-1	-	CASSLTQGNTEAFF
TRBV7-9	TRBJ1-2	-	CASSLAGGFMNYGYTF